This T cell receptor (beta chain) was recorded in a study of spatial heterogeneity in lung cancer. Across the whole study: Tumor-region counts of TCR transcripts tracked strongly with a T cell module score from matched bulk RNA-seq.

Every TCR cDNA molecule bore its own unique molecular identifier. TCRdb ran MiXCR on the 5' RACE reads and lists one entry per CDR3 protein. The sample holds under 15,000 distinct CDR3 sequences, around 5% seen once. Points from the study as a whole: Expanded TCR counts, ubiquitous and regional, correlated respectively with ubiquitous and regional nonsynonymous mutation counts. In tumors, expanded intratumoral alpha and beta TCR counts tracked mutation counts.

This clonotype was recorded at least ten times. As yet, its antigen is unknown. Documented time point: sample taken at primary tumor resection. Material for sequencing was whole RNA from tumor, nontumor lung or frozen PBMC, left unsorted. Unmatched junction bases numbered 3, after V lost 1 base and J lost 4 bases. This CDR3 has 14 amino acids. From germline, CDR1 is SQVTM and CDR2 ANQGSEA. This chain joins TRBV29-1 and TRBJ2-1, with 8 bases aligning to TRBD2. The receptor was isolated from a male donor with early-stage non-small cell lung cancer. The sequencing here drew on lung tumor tissue, taken at surgery. CDR3 sequence (DNA): TGCAGCGTTGAAGCGGGGGGGAGATACAATGAGCAGTTCTTC. Translation: CSVEAGGRYNEQFF.